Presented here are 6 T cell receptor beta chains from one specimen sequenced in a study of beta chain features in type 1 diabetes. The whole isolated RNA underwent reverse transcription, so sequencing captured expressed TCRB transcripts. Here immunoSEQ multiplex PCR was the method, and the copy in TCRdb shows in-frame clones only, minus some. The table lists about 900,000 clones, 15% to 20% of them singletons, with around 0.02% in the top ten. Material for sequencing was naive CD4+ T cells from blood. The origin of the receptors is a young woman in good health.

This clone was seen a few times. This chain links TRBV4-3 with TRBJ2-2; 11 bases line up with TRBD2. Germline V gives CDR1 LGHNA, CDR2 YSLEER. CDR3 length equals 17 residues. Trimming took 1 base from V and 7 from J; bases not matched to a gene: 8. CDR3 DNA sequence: TGCGCCAGCAGCCAAGTGGTGATAGCGGGAGGGGACGGGGAGCTGTTTTTT. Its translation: CASSQVVIAGGDGELFF.

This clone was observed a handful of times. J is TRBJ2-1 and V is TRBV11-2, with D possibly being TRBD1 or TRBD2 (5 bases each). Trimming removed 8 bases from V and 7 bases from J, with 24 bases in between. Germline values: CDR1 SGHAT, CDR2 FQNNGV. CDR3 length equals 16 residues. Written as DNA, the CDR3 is TGTGCCAGCGGGCGAGGGTGGCAGGGAAGTACTAATGAGCAGTTCTTC. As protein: CASGRGWQGSTNEQFF.

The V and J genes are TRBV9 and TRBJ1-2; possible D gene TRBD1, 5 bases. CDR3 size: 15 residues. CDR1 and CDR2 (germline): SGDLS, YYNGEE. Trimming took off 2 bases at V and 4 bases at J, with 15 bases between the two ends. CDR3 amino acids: CASSVESEGVYGYTF. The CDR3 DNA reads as TGTGCCAGCAGCGTCGAAAGTGAAGGGGTCTATGGCTACACCTTC.

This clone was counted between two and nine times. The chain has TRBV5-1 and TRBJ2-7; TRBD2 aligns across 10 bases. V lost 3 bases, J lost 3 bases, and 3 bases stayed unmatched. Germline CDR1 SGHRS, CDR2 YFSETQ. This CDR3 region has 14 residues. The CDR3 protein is CASSYGLAVYEQYF. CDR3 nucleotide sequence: TGCGCCAGCAGCTACGGACTAGCGGTCTACGAGCAGTACTTC.

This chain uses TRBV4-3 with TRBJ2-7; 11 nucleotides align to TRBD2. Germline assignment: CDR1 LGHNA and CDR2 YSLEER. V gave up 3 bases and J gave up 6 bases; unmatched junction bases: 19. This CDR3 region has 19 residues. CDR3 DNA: TGCGCCAGCAGCCAGAAACTAGCGGGAGTATCTCCGGGCGTGGGCGAGCAGTACTTC. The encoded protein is CASSQKLAGVSPGVGEQYF.

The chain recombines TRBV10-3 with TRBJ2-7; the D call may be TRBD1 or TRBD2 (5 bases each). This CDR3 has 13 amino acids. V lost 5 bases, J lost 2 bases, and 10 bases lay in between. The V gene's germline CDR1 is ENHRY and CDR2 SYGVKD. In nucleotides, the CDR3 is TGTGCCATCAGTTGGGACGGTACCTACGAGCAGTACTTC. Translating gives CAISWDGTYEQYF.